The clone carrying this TCR beta chain was seen more than once but under ten times. The data were produced by immunoSEQ multiplex PCR, yet TCRdb's version contains in-frame clones alone and is incomplete. Here the sample spans 35,000 to 55,000 clones, roughly nine tenths being singletons. The record originates from a study of T cell changes during pregnancy in multiple sclerosis. J was trimmed by 5 bases and V by 3 bases; bases with no gene match: 0. The CDR3 contains 12 residues. CDR1 and CDR2 from the germline V gene are LNHNV and YYDKDF (reference sequence). The source is a female donor in good health, enrolled as a control in a pregnancy study. The source was peripheral blood, collected in the second trimester of pregnancy. This chain joins TRBV15 and TRBJ1-1, with TRBD1 matching 7 bases. CDR3 DNA: TGTGCCACCAGCAGGACAGGGACTGAAGCTTTCTTT. Translated: CATSRTGTEAFF. The variable domain in full, with the rest retrieved from reference TRBV15 and TRBJ1-1, is DAMVIQNPRYQVTQFGKPVTLSCSQTLNHNVMYWYQQKSSQAPKLLFHYYDKDFNNEADTPDNFQSRRPNTSFCFLDIRSPGLGDTAMYLCATSRTGTEAFFGQGTRLTVV.